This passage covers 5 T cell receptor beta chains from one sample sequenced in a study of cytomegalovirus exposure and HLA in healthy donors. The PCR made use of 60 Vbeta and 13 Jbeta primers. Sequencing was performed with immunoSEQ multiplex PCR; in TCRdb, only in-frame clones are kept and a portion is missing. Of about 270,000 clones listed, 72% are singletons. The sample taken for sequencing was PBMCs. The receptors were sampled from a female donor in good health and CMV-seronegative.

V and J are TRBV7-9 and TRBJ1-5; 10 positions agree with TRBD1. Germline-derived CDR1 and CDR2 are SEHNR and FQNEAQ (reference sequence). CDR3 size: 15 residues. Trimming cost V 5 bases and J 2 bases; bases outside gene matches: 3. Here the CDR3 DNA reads TGTGCCAGCAGCGATGGACAGGGGGGCAATCAGCCCCAGCATTTT. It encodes CASSDGQGGNQPQHF.

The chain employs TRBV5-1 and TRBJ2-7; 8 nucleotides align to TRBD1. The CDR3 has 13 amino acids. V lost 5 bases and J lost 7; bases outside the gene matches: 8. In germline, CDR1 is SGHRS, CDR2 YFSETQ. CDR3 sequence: CASRARDRREQYF. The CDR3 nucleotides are TGCGCCAGCAGAGCTCGGGACAGGAGAGAGCAGTACTTC.

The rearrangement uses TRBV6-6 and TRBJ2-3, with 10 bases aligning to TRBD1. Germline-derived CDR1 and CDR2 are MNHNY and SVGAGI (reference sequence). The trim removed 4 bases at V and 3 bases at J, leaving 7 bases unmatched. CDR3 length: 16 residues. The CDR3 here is CASSSTPGQGTDTQYF. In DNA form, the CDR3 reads TGTGCCAGCAGTTCCACCCCGGGACAGGGGACAGATACGCAGTATTTT.

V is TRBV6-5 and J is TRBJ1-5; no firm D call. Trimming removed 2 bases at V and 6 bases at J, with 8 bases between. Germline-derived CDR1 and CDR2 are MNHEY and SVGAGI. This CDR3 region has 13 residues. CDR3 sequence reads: CASSYEGGQPQHF. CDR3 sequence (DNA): TGTGCCAGCAGTTACGAGGGTGGTCAGCCCCAGCATTTT.

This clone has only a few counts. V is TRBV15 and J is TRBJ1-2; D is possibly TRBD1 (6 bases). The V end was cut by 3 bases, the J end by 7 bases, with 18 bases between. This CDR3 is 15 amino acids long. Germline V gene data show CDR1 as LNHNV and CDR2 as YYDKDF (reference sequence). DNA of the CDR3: TGTGCCACCAGCAGCCTCAAAACAGGGATTCGTGGCTACACCTTC. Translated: CATSSLKTGIRGYTF.